This TCR beta chain was captured in a study of blood T cell repertoires in COVID-19. Study as a whole: Cohort 3 recovered donors had two negative PCRs, clearance, or symptom resolution.

The table came from immunoSEQ multiplex PCR; TCRdb's copy has only in-frame clones and leaves some out. The sample carries a few hundred thousand clones, about 89% recorded once. The CDR3 consists of 14 residues. From germline, CDR1 is ENHRY and CDR2 SYGVKD. V shed 7 bases, J shed 9 bases, and the junction held 7 bases outside the gene matches. This clone was seen just once. The receptor was derived from a man aged 40-49 years in a cohort exposed to, infected with or recovered from COVID-19 (not recorded which). The chain is built from TRBV10-3 and TRBJ2-1; TRBD2 aligns across 12 bases. Material: PBMCs or T cells enriched from blood (not recorded which). CDR3 nucleotide sequence: TGTGCCATCACGACTAGCGGGAGTTTGGGTGAGCAGTTCTTC. It translates to CAITTSGSLGEQFF.